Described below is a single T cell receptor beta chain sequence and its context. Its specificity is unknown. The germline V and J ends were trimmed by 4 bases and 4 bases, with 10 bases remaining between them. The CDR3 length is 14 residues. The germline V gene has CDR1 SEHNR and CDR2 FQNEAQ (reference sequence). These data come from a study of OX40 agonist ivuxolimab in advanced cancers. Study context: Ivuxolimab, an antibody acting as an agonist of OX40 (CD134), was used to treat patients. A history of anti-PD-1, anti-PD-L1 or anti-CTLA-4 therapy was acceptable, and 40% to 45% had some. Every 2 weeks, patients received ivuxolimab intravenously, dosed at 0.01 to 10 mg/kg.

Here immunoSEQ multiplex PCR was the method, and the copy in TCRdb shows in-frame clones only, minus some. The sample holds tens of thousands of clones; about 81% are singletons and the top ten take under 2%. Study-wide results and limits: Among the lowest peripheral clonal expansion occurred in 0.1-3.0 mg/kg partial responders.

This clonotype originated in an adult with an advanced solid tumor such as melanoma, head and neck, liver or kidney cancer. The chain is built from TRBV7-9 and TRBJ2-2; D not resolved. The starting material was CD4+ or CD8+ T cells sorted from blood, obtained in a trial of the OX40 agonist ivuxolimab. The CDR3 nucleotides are TGTGCCAGCAGCTCCCGGAGCACCACCGGGGAGCTGTTTTTT. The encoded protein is CASSSRSTTGELFF.